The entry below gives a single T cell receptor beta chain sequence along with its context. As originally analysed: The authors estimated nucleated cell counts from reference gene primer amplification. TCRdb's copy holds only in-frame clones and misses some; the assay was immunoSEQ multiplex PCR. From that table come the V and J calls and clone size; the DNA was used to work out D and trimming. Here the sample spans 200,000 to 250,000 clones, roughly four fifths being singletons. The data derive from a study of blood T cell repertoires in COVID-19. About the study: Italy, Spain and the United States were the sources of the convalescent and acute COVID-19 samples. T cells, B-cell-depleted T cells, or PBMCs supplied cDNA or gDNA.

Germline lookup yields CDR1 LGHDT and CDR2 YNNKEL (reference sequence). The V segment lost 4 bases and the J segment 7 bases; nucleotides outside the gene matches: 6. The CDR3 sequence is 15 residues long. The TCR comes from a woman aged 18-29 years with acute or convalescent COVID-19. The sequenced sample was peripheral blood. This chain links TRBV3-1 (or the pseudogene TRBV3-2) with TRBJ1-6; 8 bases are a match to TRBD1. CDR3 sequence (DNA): TGTGCCAGCAGCCGAGGGACAGGTACGAATTCACCCCTCCACTTT. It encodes CASSRGTGTNSPLHF.